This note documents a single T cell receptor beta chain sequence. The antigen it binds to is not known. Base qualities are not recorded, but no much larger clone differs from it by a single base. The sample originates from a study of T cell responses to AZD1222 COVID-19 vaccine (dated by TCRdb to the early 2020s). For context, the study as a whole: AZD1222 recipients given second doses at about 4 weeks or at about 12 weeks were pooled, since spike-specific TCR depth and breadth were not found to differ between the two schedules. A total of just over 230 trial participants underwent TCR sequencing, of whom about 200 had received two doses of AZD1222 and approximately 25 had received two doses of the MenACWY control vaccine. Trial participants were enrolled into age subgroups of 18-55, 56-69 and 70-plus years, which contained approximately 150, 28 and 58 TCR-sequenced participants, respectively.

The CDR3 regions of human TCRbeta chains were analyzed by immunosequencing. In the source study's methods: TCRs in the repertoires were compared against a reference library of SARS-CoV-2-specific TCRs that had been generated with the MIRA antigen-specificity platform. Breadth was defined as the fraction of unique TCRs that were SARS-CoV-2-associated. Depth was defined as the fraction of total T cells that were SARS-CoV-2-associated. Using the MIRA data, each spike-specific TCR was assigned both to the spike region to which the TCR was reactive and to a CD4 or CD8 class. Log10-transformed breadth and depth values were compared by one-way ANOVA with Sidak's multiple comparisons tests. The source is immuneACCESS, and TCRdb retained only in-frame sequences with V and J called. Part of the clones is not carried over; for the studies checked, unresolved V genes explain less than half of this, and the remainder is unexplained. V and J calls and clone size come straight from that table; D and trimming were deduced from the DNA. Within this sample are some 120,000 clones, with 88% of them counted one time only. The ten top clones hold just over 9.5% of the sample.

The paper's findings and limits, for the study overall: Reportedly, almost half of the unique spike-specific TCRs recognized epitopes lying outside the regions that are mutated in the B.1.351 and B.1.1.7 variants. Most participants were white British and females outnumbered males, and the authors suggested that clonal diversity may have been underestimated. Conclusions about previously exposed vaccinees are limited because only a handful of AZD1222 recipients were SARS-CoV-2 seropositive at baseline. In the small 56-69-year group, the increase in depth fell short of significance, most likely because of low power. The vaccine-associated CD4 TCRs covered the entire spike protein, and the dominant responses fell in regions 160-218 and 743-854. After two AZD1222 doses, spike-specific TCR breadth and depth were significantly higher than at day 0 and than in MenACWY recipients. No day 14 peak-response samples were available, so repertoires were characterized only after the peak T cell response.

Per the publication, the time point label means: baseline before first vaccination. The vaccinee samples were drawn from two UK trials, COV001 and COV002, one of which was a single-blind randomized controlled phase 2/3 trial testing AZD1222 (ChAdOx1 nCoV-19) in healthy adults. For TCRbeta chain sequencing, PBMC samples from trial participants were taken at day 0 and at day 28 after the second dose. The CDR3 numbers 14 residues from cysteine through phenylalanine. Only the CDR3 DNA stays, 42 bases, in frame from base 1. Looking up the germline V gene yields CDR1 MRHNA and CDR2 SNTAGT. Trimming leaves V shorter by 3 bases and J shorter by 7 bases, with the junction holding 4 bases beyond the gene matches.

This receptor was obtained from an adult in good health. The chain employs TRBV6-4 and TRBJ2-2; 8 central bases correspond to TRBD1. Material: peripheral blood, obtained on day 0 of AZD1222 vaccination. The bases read TGTGCCAGCAGTGAGACAGGGGCTGGCGGGGAGCTGTTTTTT. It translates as CASSETGAGGELFF.